These 5 T cell receptor beta chains were sequenced from one sample in a study of cytomegalovirus exposure and HLA in healthy donors. The study ran its PCR with 60 Vbeta and 13 Jbeta primers. The assay was immunoSEQ multiplex PCR, and TCRdb's table has in-frame clones only and misses some. The sample records some 150,000 clones, roughly 79% being singletons. Material: PBMCs. Receptor source: a woman aged 50 to 60 in good health and CMV-seronegative.

The V and J genes are TRBV7-2 and TRBJ2-1, with TRBD2 as a possible D gene (6 bases). The V gene lost 2 bases and the J gene lost 4 bases, with 12 bases spanning the gap. The CDR3 extends over 15 amino acids. From germline, CDR1 is SGHTA and CDR2 FQGNSA. CDR3 nucleotides: TGTGCCAGCAGCTTAAAGGGCGGGACTTACAATGAGCAGTTCTTC. Translated, it gives CASSLKGGTYNEQFF.

This chain uses TRBV6-6 with TRBJ2-2; TRBD1 might be the D (6 bases). Per the germline V gene, CDR1 is MNHNY and CDR2 is SVGAGI (reference sequence). CDR3 length equals 15 residues. Deletions cut 0 bases from V and 6 bases from J, with 11 bases between. The CDR3 region is CASSYSSGGAGELFF. CDR3 nucleotides: TGTGCCAGCAGTTACTCCTCTGGGGGCGCCGGGGAGCTGTTTTTT.

This chain uses TRBV4-2 with TRBJ2-1; a possible D gene is TRBD2 (6 bases). Germline CDR1 and CDR2: LGHNA and YNFKEQ. The CDR3 consists of 13 residues. Trimming cost V 5 bases and J 9 bases, with 14 bases left between them. CDR3 region: CASSLDYKGEQFF. The CDR3, as DNA: TGTGCCAGCAGCTTGGACTATAAGGGTGAGCAGTTCTTC.

The rearrangement links TRBV18 to TRBJ2-7, with 8 bases matching TRBD2. The CDR3 is 15 amino acids. Germline CDR1 is KGHSH and CDR2 is LQKENI. V gave up 3 bases and J gave up 4 bases; unmatched junction bases: 8. Here the CDR3 DNA reads TGTGCCAGCTCACCTCCCTCGCGGGAGGCTTACGAGCAGTACTTC. Translation gives CASSPPSREAYEQYF.

This clone was recorded a few times. This rearrangement joins TRBV7-8 to TRBJ1-1, with D tentatively TRBD1 (6 bases). CDR3 length: 13 amino acids. CDR1 is SGHVS, CDR2 FQNEAQ, per germline. V was clipped by 5 bases and J by 5 bases, with 12 bases between them. Here the CDR3 reads CASSPYRDTEAFF. DNA of the CDR3: TGTGCCAGCAGCCCATACAGGGATACTGAAGCTTTCTTT.